These 21 T cell receptor beta chains came from one sample sequenced in a study of cytomegalovirus exposure and HLA in healthy donors. 13 Jbeta primers and 60 Vbeta primers were used for the PCR. Sequenced by immunoSEQ multiplex PCR; TCRdb stores in-frame clones only, minus some. The repertoire includes fewer than 200,000 clones, approximately 88% of them detected once, and 0.65% to 0.9% sits in the top ten. Sequenced: PBMCs. Receptors were obtained from a woman aged 25 to 45 in good health and CMV-seronegative.

The V gene is TRBV5-8, the J gene TRBJ2-3; D unresolved. The CDR3 contains 13 residues. Germline V lookup: CDR1 SGHTS, CDR2 YDEGEE. V shed 2 bases and J shed 2 bases, with 6 bases lying between them. The CDR3 sequence: CASSFLNTDTQYF. In DNA, the CDR3 is TGTGCCAGCAGCTTTCTTAACACAGATACGCAGTATTTT.

The chain is built from TRBV14 and TRBJ2-2; 7 nucleotides align to TRBD1. CDR1 and CDR2 (germline): SGHDN, FVKESK. J gave up 0 bases and V 3 bases, and 7 bases lay outside the gene matches. CDR3 size: 17 residues. The CDR3 sequence is CASSQSLGTANTGELFF. In nucleotides, the CDR3 is TGTGCCAGCAGCCAGTCCCTAGGGACAGCGAACACCGGGGAGCTGTTTTTT. Together with reference TRBV14 and TRBJ2-2, the CDR3 gives the full variable domain: EAGVTQFPSHSVIEKGQTVTLRCDPISGHDNLYWYRRVMGKEIKFLLHFVKESKQDESGMPNNRFLAERTGGTYSTLKVQPAELEDSGVYFCASSQSLGTANTGELFFGEGSRLTVL.

The rearrangement links TRBV11-2 to TRBJ1-1, with D perhaps TRBD1 (5 bases). The CDR3 sequence is 17 residues long. Germline V gene data show CDR1 as SGHAT and CDR2 as FQNNGV. V dropped 5 bases and J dropped 0 bases, with 19 bases sitting between them. The CDR3 bases are TGTGCCAGCAGCCTAGCGACAGTGACGACATTGAACACTGAAGCTTTCTTT. It specifies CASSLATVTTLNTEAFF. The full variable domain, in which reference TRBV11-2 and TRBJ1-1 provide the parts outside the CDR3, is EAGVAQSPRYKIIEKRQSVAFWCNPISGHATLYWYQQILGQGPKLLIQFQNNGVVDDSQLPKDRFSAERLKGVDSTLKIQPAKLEDSAVYLCASSLATVTTLNTEAFFGQGTRLTVV.

CDR3 residues: CASSYMAGGGEQYF. The CDR3 DNA is TGTGCCAGCAGTTACATGGCAGGGGGCGGCGAGCAGTACTTC. V usage is TRBV6-5 and J usage is TRBJ2-7; 8 nucleotides line up with TRBD1. CDR3 length: 14 amino acids. V gave up 2 bases and J gave up 6 bases; unmatched junction bases: 6. CDR1 is MNHEY, CDR2 SVGAGI, per germline.

In this sample, this clone turned up a few times. This chain uses TRBV6-5 with TRBJ1-1; a weak D match, TRBD1 (5 bases). Germline V lookup: CDR1 MNHEY, CDR2 SVGAGI. Trimming cost V 8 bases and J 5 bases, with 15 bases left between them. The CDR3 runs 13 residues. In DNA form, the CDR3 reads TGTGCCAGCGAACTCAAAAGGGGAACTGAAGCTTTCTTT. Translating gives CASELKRGTEAFF.

This clone was observed a handful of times. This chain joins TRBV4-3 and TRBJ2-5; TRBD2 agrees at 11 bases. Germline V lookup: CDR1 LGHNA, CDR2 YSLEER. The CDR3 length is 17 residues. Trimming cost V 0 bases and J 5 bases; bases outside gene matches: 8. The CDR3 sequence is CASSQELSGGAWETQYF. The CDR3 DNA reads as TGCGCCAGCAGCCAAGAGCTTAGCGGGGGGGCCTGGGAGACCCAGTACTTC.

The gene calls are TRBV11-2 and TRBJ2-1; D might be TRBD2 (6 bases). With 4 bases removed from V and 0 bases from J, the gap between germline ends came to 13 bases. CDR1 is SGHAT, CDR2 FQNNGV, per germline. The CDR3 is 16 amino acids. This CDR3 is CASSSSTAGSYNEQFF. The CDR3 nucleotides read TGTGCCAGCAGCTCGTCGACAGCGGGCTCCTACAATGAGCAGTTCTTC.

The rearrangement uses TRBV27 and TRBJ2-7, with 7 positions matching TRBD1. The CDR3 extends over 15 amino acids. After removal of 6 bases from V and 4 bases from J, the junction contained 12 bases not matched to a gene. Germline assignment: CDR1 MNHEY and CDR2 SMNVEV (reference sequence). The CDR3 DNA follows: TGTGCCAGCAGCCACACCCGGACAGGAGCGTACGAGCAGTACTTC. Protein: CASSHTRTGAYEQYF.

This clone came up a few times. The chain recombines TRBV19 with TRBJ1-4; 8 bases match TRBD1. Trimming at V came to 5 bases and at J to 7 bases, leaving 6 bases not matched to a gene. The CDR3 has 14 amino acids. Germline values: CDR1 LNHDA, CDR2 SQIVND (reference sequence). CDR3 nucleotides: TGTGCCAGTAGTCCGGACAGGGTTGTTGAAAAACTGTTTTTT. Translation: CASSPDRVVEKLFF. The whole variable domain, remainder taken from reference TRBV19 and TRBJ1-4, is DGGITQSPKYLFRKEGQNVTLSCEQNLNHDAMYWYRQDPGQGLRLIYYSQIVNDFQKGDIAEGYSVSREKKESFPLTVTSAQKNPTAFYLCASSPDRVVEKLFFGSGTQLSVL.

This chain uses TRBV29-1 with TRBJ2-2, with a weak D call TRBD1 (5 bases). Germline V gives CDR1 SQVTM, CDR2 ANQGSEA. This CDR3 comprises 13 residues. Trimming removed 4 bases from V and 6 bases from J, with 12 bases in between. This chain's CDR3 is CSVAVRVAGELFF. The CDR3 DNA reads as TGCAGCGTTGCCGTCAGGGTGGCCGGGGAGCTGTTTTTT.

This clone showed up many times. The rearrangement joins TRBV27 to TRBJ2-7, with 7 bases lining up with TRBD1. Germline CDR1 is MNHEY and CDR2 is SMNVEV (reference sequence). The CDR3 runs 13 residues. With 5 bases clipped from V and 5 bases from J, the junction kept 6 bases outside the gene matches. CDR3 loop: CASSPRQGHEQYF. The DNA for the CDR3 is TGTGCCAGCAGTCCCCGACAGGGACACGAGCAGTACTTC.

This clone was observed once. This chain uses TRBV6-5 with TRBJ2-2; D unclear. Germline-derived CDR1 and CDR2 are MNHEY and SVGAGI. The CDR3 spans 12 residues. Trimming stripped 3 bases from V and 7 bases from J, with 6 bases between. CDR3 residues: CASSYNRGELFF. As DNA, the CDR3 is TGTGCCAGCAGTTATAATCGCGGGGAGCTGTTTTTT.

About this clone: Because it lacks the conserved phenylalanine or tryptophan at the end, this CDR3 is likely a read error. Because the CDR3's place on the DNA is in doubt, the DNA is left out and the CDR3 is given as listed by TCRdb. The V and J genes are TRBV5-3 and TRBJ2-7; the table gives TRBD1 as D, unverified against the DNA. TRBV5-3 is labeled an ORF, and its function is uncertain. The CDR3 totals 12 residues, both ends included. CDR3 loop: CARSFGTGALCK.

This clone was seen a single time. The gene calls are TRBV7-2 and TRBJ2-1; D is ambiguous. Germline CDR1 and CDR2: SGHTA and FQGNSA. V lost 2 bases and J lost 3, with 11 bases in between. The CDR3 totals 15 residues. CDR3 nucleotides: TGTGCCAGCAGCTTAAATCCTACCTTCTACAATGAGCAGTTCTTC. Encoded protein: CASSLNPTFYNEQFF. Combining the CDR3 with reference TRBV7-2 and TRBJ2-1 gives the whole variable domain GAGVSQSPSNKVTEKGKDVELRCDPISGHTALYWYRQSLGQGLEFLIYFQGNSAPDKSGLPSDRFSAERTGGSVSTLTIQRTQQEDSAVYLCASSLNPTFYNEQFFGPGTRLTVL.

This clone was seen more than once but under ten times. V gene TRBV6-5 combines with J gene TRBJ1-4; TRBD1 aligns across 7 bases. Losses at the gene ends were 4 bases for V and 5 bases for J; bases not matched to a gene: 4. CDR3 length equals 14 residues. Germline CDR1 MNHEY, CDR2 SVGAGI. The CDR3 coding sequence is TGTGCCAGCAGTTGGGGACAGCTGAATGAAAAACTGTTTTTT. Amino acids: CASSWGQLNEKLFF.

The chain is built from TRBV28 and TRBJ1-1; D remains ambiguous. CDR3 length: 15 amino acids. Germline V CDR1 and CDR2: MDHEN, SYDVKM. Trimming stripped 5 bases from V and 0 bases from J, with 13 bases between. CDR3 in DNA: TGTGCCAGCAGTCTATTACAGAGCTTGAACACTGAAGCTTTCTTT. This encodes CASSLLQSLNTEAFF.

The chain uses TRBV6-6 and TRBJ2-1; tentatively, D is TRBD1 (6 bases). V lost 5 bases and J 4 bases, leaving 15 bases between the germline ends. Germline CDR1 is MNHNY and CDR2 is SVGAGI (reference sequence). The CDR3 has 15 amino acids. The CDR3 protein is CASSEKGQGYNEQFF. The CDR3 DNA follows: TGTGCCAGCAGTGAGAAGGGACAAGGGTACAATGAGCAGTTCTTC.

The V gene is TRBV27, the J gene TRBJ1-1, with 9 bases lining up with TRBD1. CDR1 is MNHEY and CDR2 is SMNVEV in the germline V gene (reference sequence). With 5 bases clipped from V and 4 bases from J, the junction kept 5 bases outside the gene matches. This CDR3 is 14 amino acids long. CDR3 in amino acids: CASSPRQGGTEAFF. The DNA of the CDR3 is TGTGCCAGCAGTCCGCGACAGGGGGGCACTGAAGCTTTCTTT.

Details on this clone: A read error may account for a junction end that differs from germline. This chain connects TRBV19 to TRBJ1-1; 9 bases map to TRBD1. Germline CDR1 is LNHDA and CDR2 is SQIVND (reference sequence). The CDR3 covers 14 residues. The CDR3 sequence is CASSTPGTGIIVSF. The CDR3 nucleotides are TGTGCCAGTAGTACCCCCGGGACAGGGATAATAGTCTCGTTT.

This chain's CDR3 is CASSYTGNDYGYTF. DNA for the CDR3: TGTGCCAGCAGTTACACCGGGAACGACTATGGCTACACCTTC. The rearrangement links TRBV6-5 to TRBJ1-2; D not certain. Germline V lookup: CDR1 MNHEY, CDR2 SVGAGI. V gave up 2 bases and J gave up 3 bases, with 10 bases separating them. CDR3 length: 14 amino acids.

This sequence joins TRBV4-1 and TRBJ2-7; TRBD1 is a possible D gene (5 bases). The V gene's germline CDR1 is MGHRA and CDR2 YSYEKL. The CDR3 is 17 amino acids. The V gene lost 4 bases and the J gene lost 2 bases, with 21 bases spanning the gap. CDR3 in amino acids: CASSLGADPGLTYEQYF. DNA for the CDR3: TGCGCCAGCAGCCTTGGGGCCGATCCGGGCCTGACCTACGAGCAGTACTTC.